This entry lists 6 T cell receptor beta chains sequenced from one sample in a study of T cells in Graves' hyperthyroidism and ophthalmopathy. RNA transcripts were the template for amplifying TCR beta CDR3 regions. The HTBI primer set was used in a first-round RT-PCR of the TCR CDR3. MiXCR, run by TCRdb on the multiplex PCR reads, gives a single entry per CDR3 protein. Of roughly 570,000 distinct CDR3 sequences listed, 46% are singletons. Sequenced material: peripheral blood or thyroid tissue (not recorded which). All receptors derive from an adult woman with Graves' disease, either hyperthyroidism or ophthalmopathy (not recorded which).

The chain joins TRBV20-1 to TRBJ1-2; 10 bases are a match to TRBD1. J was trimmed by 9 bases and V by 4 bases; bases with no gene match: 8. There are 13 residues in the CDR3. The V gene's germline CDR1 is DFQATT and CDR2 SNEGSKA (reference sequence). In nucleotides, the CDR3 is TGCAGTGCTACAGGGACAGGGGAGAAGAGCTACACCTTC. Encoded protein: CSATGTGEKSYTF.

This clonotype was seen repeatedly, ten times or more. This rearrangement joins TRBV13 to TRBJ2-7; 8 nucleotides align to TRBD1. V was pared by 4 bases and J by 7 bases, with 9 bases of the junction left unmatched. Germline V lookup: CDR1 PRHDT, CDR2 FYEKMQ (reference sequence). CDR3 length: 14 residues. The CDR3 is CASSWRGTGTEQYF. In DNA, the CDR3 is TGTGCCAGCAGCTGGCGAGGGACAGGTACGGAGCAGTACTTC.

With regard to this clonotype: Here the CDR3 omits its conserved ending phenylalanine or tryptophan, so a read error is the likely source. V and J are TRBV3-1 and TRBJ1-1; D remains ambiguous. V gave up 4 bases and J gave up 3 bases, with 6 bases separating them. CDR3 size: 12 residues. The germline V gene encodes CDR1 LGHDT and CDR2 YNNKEL (reference sequence). The CDR3 loop reads CASSPPDTEAFS. CDR3 coding DNA: TGTGCCAGCAGCCCACCGGACACTGAAGCTTTCTCT.

The chain employs TRBV28 and TRBJ2-7; weak D call: TRBD2 (6 bases). Per germline, CDR1 MDHEN and CDR2 SYDVKM. CDR3 length: 15 residues. Deletions cut 3 bases from V and 2 bases from J, with 14 bases between. The CDR3 sequence: CASSLGLAEAYEQYF. CDR3 sequence (DNA): TGTGCCAGCAGTTTGGGGTTAGCGGAAGCCTACGAGCAGTACTTC.

The chain couples TRBV20-1 to TRBJ2-5, with TRBD2 matching over 9 bases. V was clipped by 5 bases and J by 5 bases; unmatched bases: 21. CDR1 and CDR2 from the germline V gene are DFQATT and SNEGSKA (reference sequence). This CDR3 has 18 residues. The CDR3 region has the DNA TGCAGTGCTTTAGCGGGAGTAGCGGGAGCAGGCCTCGGTGAGACCCAGTACTTC. It yields the protein CSALAGVAGAGLGETQYF.

This chain connects TRBV7-9 to TRBJ2-6; unclear D gene. Trimming removed 7 bases at V and 0 bases at J, with 7 bases between. The length of the CDR3 is 14 residues. In germline, CDR1 is SEHNR, CDR2 FQNEAQ (reference sequence). The CDR3 DNA reads TGTGCCAGCACCCCAGGCTCTGGGGCCAACGTCCTGACTTTC. Amino acid sequence: CASTPGSGANVLTF.